The clone carrying this T cell receptor beta chain occurred a few times. The antigen is unknown. An end of the junction does not agree with germline; a read error may underlie this. This sample is part of a study of identical twins. TCRdb fed the 5' RACE reads into MiXCR, producing one record per CDR3 protein. The sample shows fewer than 900,000 distinct CDR3 sequences, around 20% of them seen only once. Study results and caveats: Among monozygotic twins, out-of-frame TCR alpha sharing exceeded what models predicted.

Another study also made use of these data, one on T cells expressing NK-cell markers.

Sequencing was carried out using PBMCs. This receptor was identified in a woman aged 18 to 35 in good health.

CDR3 nucleotides: TGTGCTAGCAGCCGACTAGCGGGGGGGCTTAATTCCACAGATACGCAGTATTTT. Translation: CASSRLAGGLNSTDTQYF. V usage is TRBV7-7 and J usage is TRBJ2-3, with 14 bases matching TRBD2. The CDR3 length is 18 residues. Germline CDR1 and CDR2: SSHAT and FNYEAQ (reference sequence).